One sample yielded the 21 T cell receptor beta chains listed below, sequenced in a study of T-cell memory formation after mild COVID-19 (dated by TCRdb to about 2021). Library preparation employed 5' RACE. Sequencing used an Illumina NovaSeq 6000. TCRdb reran the public reads through fastp at Q25 and MiXCR, keeping productive beta chains. Under each unique CDR3 protein, matching rows form one entry showing the most common genes and DNA. In all, the sample holds some 130,000 distinct CDR3 sequences, and around 25% of those were seen once. The top ten constitute roughly 24% of the sample. Sequencing was carried out using PBMCs or a T cell subset sorted from them (not recorded which). These receptors came from an adult woman who had mild COVID-19 (a few samples of this study predate the infection). The sample titles of this study are shuffled in the database, so cell type and time point are left out; the donor was told from shared clones.

This chain connects TRBV7-9 to TRBJ1-1; 8 bases line up with TRBD1. The CDR3 spans 15 residues. V was clipped by 5 bases and J by 0 bases; unmatched bases: 5. Germline V gene data show CDR1 as SEHNR and CDR2 as FQNEAQ (reference sequence). CDR3 region: CASSPRDRMNTEAFF. For the CDR3, the DNA is TGTGCCAGCAGCCCCCGGGACAGGATGAACACTGAAGCTTTCTTT.

V gene TRBV11-3 combines with J gene TRBJ1-4, with D perhaps matching TRBD1 (6 bases). V dropped 5 bases and J dropped 2 bases, with 15 bases sitting between them. The CDR3 is made up of 16 amino acids. Germline V gives CDR1 SGHNT, CDR2 YENEEA. CDR3 nucleotides: TGTGCCAGCAGCCGCAGGGGATGGGGCACTAATGAAAAACTGTTTTTT. This codes for CASSRRGWGTNEKLFF.

This clonotype showed up many times. V and J are TRBV9 and TRBJ2-1, with TRBD2 matching 13 bases. Germline CDR1 and CDR2: SGDLS and YYNGEE. The CDR3 contains 16 residues. J was trimmed by 4 bases and V by 4 bases; bases with no gene match: 5. CDR3 residues: CASSPPGLAGYNEQFF. The DNA for the CDR3 is TGTGCCAGCAGCCCTCCGGGACTAGCGGGGTACAATGAGCAGTTCTTC. The variable domain in full, completed from reference TRBV9 and TRBJ2-1, reads DSGVTQTPKHLITATGQRVTLRCSPRSGDLSVYWYQQSLDQGLQFLIQYYNGEERAKGNILERFSAQQFPDLHSELNLSSLELGDSALYFCASSPPGLAGYNEQFFGPGTRLTVL.

This clonotype has a single count. The rearrangement uses TRBV5-4 and TRBJ1-4; a weak D match, TRBD1 (5 bases). Trimming shortened V by 0 bases and J by 8 bases, and 14 bases separated the two germline ends. From germline, CDR1 is SGHNT and CDR2 YYREEE (reference sequence). The CDR3 runs to 15 residues. The DNA for the CDR3 is TGTGCCAGCAGCTTGGACGACCTTGGGGACGAAAAACTGTTTTTT. Encoded protein: CASSLDDLGDEKLFF.

This clonotype was counted between two and nine times. J is TRBJ2-1 and V is TRBV6-6; 8 bases are shared with TRBD2. The germline V gene has CDR1 MNHNY and CDR2 SVGAGI (reference sequence). This CDR3 region has 12 residues. V lost 10 bases, J lost 10 bases, and 9 bases stayed unmatched. For the CDR3, the DNA is TGTGCCACCTCGGGAGGGCACGAGGAGCAGTTCTTC. Amino acids: CATSGGHEEQFF.

The rearrangement joins TRBV12-3 or TRBV12-4 to TRBJ1-1; maybe TRBD1 (6 bases). The CDR3 totals 18 residues. V dropped 4 bases and J dropped 4 bases, with 25 bases sitting between them. The CDR3 loop reads CASSSPSGGWAAVTEAFF. The CDR3 nucleotides are TGTGCCAGCAGTTCTCCCTCGGGGGGCTGGGCGGCGGTCACTGAAGCTTTCTTT.

This sequence joins TRBV4-1 and TRBJ1-2; D unresolved. V gave up 3 bases and J gave up 6 bases, with 14 bases separating them. There are 14 residues in the CDR3. The germline gives CDR1 MGHRA, CDR2 YSYEKL. The CDR3 reads CASSQSGEINGYTF. The CDR3, as DNA: TGCGCCAGCAGCCAGAGCGGGGAAATCAATGGCTACACCTTC.

This sequence joins TRBV7-9 and TRBJ1-2, with D tentatively TRBD1 (5 bases). Trimming removed 3 bases from V and 7 bases from J, with 15 bases in between. Germline V gene data show CDR1 as SEHNR and CDR2 as FQNEAQ (reference sequence). CDR3 length equals 14 residues. CDR3 sequence: CASSFRQGPGGYTF. DNA of the CDR3: TGTGCCAGCAGCTTCCGGCAGGGTCCGGGTGGCTACACCTTC. The full variable domain, with the rest looked up from reference TRBV7-9 and TRBJ1-2, is DTGVSQNPRHKITKRGQNVTFRCDPISEHNRLYWYRQTLGQGPEFLTYFQNEAQLEKSRLLSDRFSAERPKGSFSTLEIQRTEQGDSAMYLCASSFRQGPGGYTFGSGTRLTVV.

For this clonotype: A read error is likely, as this CDR3 ends without the conserved phenylalanine or tryptophan. This chain connects TRBV23-1 to TRBJ2-1; the D is unclear. TRBV23-1 is reported as an ORF; its role is uncertain. The germline V and J ends were trimmed by 2 bases and 4 bases, with 6 bases remaining between them. The length of the CDR3 is 13 residues. The CDR3 bases are TGCGCCAGCAGTCAAACACTGTACAATGAGCAGTTCTTA. This encodes CASSQTLYNEQFL.

As for this clonotype: Sequence at one end of the junction differs from germline and may be a read error. This rearrangement joins TRBV6-4 to TRBJ1-5; D not certain. The CDR3 totals 12 residues. Germline loops: CDR1 MRHNA, CDR2 SNTAGT. CDR3 nucleotides: TGTGCCAGCAGGGAGTGGCCATCAGCCCAACATTTT. Translation: CASREWPSAQHF.

V and J are TRBV7-8 and TRBJ1-5; D is unclear. V dropped 5 bases and J dropped 0 bases, with 8 bases sitting between them. The CDR3 contains 14 residues. The V gene's germline CDR1 is SGHVS and CDR2 FQNEAQ. The CDR3 spells CASSPPGSNQPQHF. The CDR3 nucleotides are TGTGCCAGCAGCCCTCCGGGTAGCAATCAGCCCCAGCATTTT.

This rearrangement joins TRBV11-2 to TRBJ2-1, with D perhaps being TRBD1 or TRBD2 (5 bases each). Germline-derived CDR1 and CDR2 are SGHAT and FQNNGV. The CDR3 is 17 amino acids. V was cut by 0 bases and J by 6 bases, with 18 bases left in between. The CDR3 here is CASSLDQWGRGSNEQFF. CDR3 nucleotide sequence: TGTGCCAGCAGCTTAGATCAATGGGGGAGAGGGAGCAATGAGCAGTTCTTC.

V gene TRBV12-3 or TRBV12-4 combines with J gene TRBJ2-1; 8 bases are a match to TRBD2. The CDR3 consists of 16 residues. The J segment lost 1 base and the V segment lost 6 bases, leaving 8 bases of the junction unmatched. Written as DNA, the CDR3 is TGTGCCAGCAGCCGGATACTAGCGGATTCCTACAATGAGCAGTTCTTC. Translated, it gives CASSRILADSYNEQFF.

The chain carries TRBV7-6 and TRBJ2-2; TRBD1 matches 8 bases. There are 17 residues in the CDR3. CDR1 and CDR2 (germline): SGHVS, FNYEAQ. The ends lost 5 bases at V and 4 bases at J; junction bases unmatched: 12. Here the CDR3 DNA reads TGTGCCAGCAGCATCACTACTCAGGGGGCGATCACCGGGGAGCTGTTTTTT. It yields the protein CASSITTQGAITGELFF.

This clonotype was found a few times. This chain joins TRBV29-1 and TRBJ2-7; D call uncertain. Germline CDR1 and CDR2: SQVTM and ANQGSEA. This CDR3 comprises 12 residues. Trimming took 4 bases from V and 1 from J, leaving 8 bases between them. DNA for the CDR3: TGCAGCGTTGTTGGCAGATCCTACGAGCAGTACTTC. It translates to CSVVGRSYEQYF.

This clonotype was picked up a small number of times. The genes are TRBV5-1 and TRBJ2-7; 9 bases are shared with TRBD1. The length of the CDR3 is 15 residues. The germline V gene encodes CDR1 SGHRS and CDR2 YFSETQ. The V and J ends lost 0 bases and 2 bases, in that order; junction bases with no gene match: 3. CDR3 bases: TGCGCCAGCAGCTTGGCTGGACAGGGGCCCTACGAGCAGTACTTC. This sequence encodes CASSLAGQGPYEQYF. The full variable domain, in which reference TRBV5-1 and TRBJ2-7 provide the parts outside the CDR3, is KAGVTQTPRYLIKTRGQQVTLSCSPISGHRSVSWYQQTPGQGLQFLFEYFSETQRNKGNFPGRFSGRQFSNSRSEMNVSTLELGDSALYLCASSLAGQGPYEQYFGPGTRLTVT.

This chain joins TRBV7-8 and TRBJ2-5; maybe TRBD1 (5 bases). Trimming removed 1 base from V and 5 bases from J, with 11 bases in between. The CDR3 runs 14 residues. The germline V gene encodes CDR1 SGHVS and CDR2 FQNEAQ. CDR3 in amino acids: CASSLGGGRETQYF. CDR3 DNA: TGTGCCAGCAGCTTAGGGGGCGGACGGGAGACCCAGTACTTC.

The chain joins TRBV7-2 to TRBJ2-1, with 11 bases lining up with TRBD2. The V gene end was trimmed by 5 bases and the J gene end by 9 bases; junction bases not matched to a gene: 3. Looked up from germline, CDR1 is SGHTA and CDR2 is FQGNSA. This CDR3 is 13 amino acids long. The CDR3 nucleotides read TGTGCCAGCAGCGTTAGCGGGAGGGTTGAGCAGTTCTTC. Its protein product is CASSVSGRVEQFF.

The chain is built from TRBV12-3 or TRBV12-4 and TRBJ2-1; D possibly corresponds to TRBD1 (6 bases). This CDR3 contains 13 residues. V lost 1 base and J 7 bases, leaving 8 bases between the germline ends. The DNA for the CDR3 is TGTGCCAGCAGTTTAGTCAGGGGAAATGAGCAGTTCTTC. Residues: CASSLVRGNEQFF.

The sample holds a few counts of this clonotype. The chain employs TRBV5-1 and TRBJ1-1; D is ambiguous. Germline CDR1 SGHRS, CDR2 YFSETQ. The CDR3 contains 17 residues. V lost 2 bases and J 0 bases, leaving 17 bases between the germline ends. CDR3 nucleotides: TGCGCCAGCAGCTTACCTCAATCGGACTTTTTGAACACTGAAGCTTTCTTT. Translation: CASSLPQSDFLNTEAFF.

Note on this clonotype: Since a much larger clone is just one base distant, this may be a read error. The rearrangement joins TRBV11-2 to TRBJ1-5; 10 nucleotides match TRBD1. CDR3 length: 17 residues. Germline CDR1 and CDR2: SGHAT and FQNNGV. The CDR3 nucleotides read TGTGCCAGCAGATTAGGCGAGGCGGGACAGGGGTTTCAGCCCCAGCATTTT. It encodes CASRLGEAGQGFQPQHF.